This T cell receptor beta chain was captured in a study of blood T cells in healthy people across ages. A second about 7 to 11 cycle PCR used barcoded and J-beta primers. TCRdb reprocessed the 5' RACE reads via MiXCR and lists one record per CDR3 protein. The table lists 800,000 or so distinct CDR3 sequences, around a quarter of them singletons, with under 4.5% in the top ten. CDR3 size: 13 residues. Germline V lookup: CDR1 DFQATT, CDR2 SNEGSKA (reference sequence). The V gene lost 5 bases and the J gene lost 4 bases, with 14 bases spanning the gap. This clonotype has just a few counts. The data also belong to a second study, concerning T cells of mothers and their children.

The sequencing sample was made of blood. This TCR was sampled from a boy aged 5-17 years in good health. V is TRBV20-1 and J is TRBJ2-5; D gene uncertain. The CDR3 spells CSAWATWGETQYF. Written as DNA, the CDR3 is TGCAGTGCTTGGGCTACTTGGGGAGAGACCCAGTACTTC.